The sequence of this T cell receptor (beta chain) was determined in a study of T cell responses to AZD1222 COVID-19 vaccine. Across the whole study: Second-dose timings of about 4 or about 12 weeks were pooled.

Germline CDR1 reads MNHEY; CDR2 reads SVGAGI. The CDR3 is 13 residues long. V lost 2 bases and J 4 bases, leaving 6 bases between the germline ends. Study outcomes and limitations: No day 14 peak samples; only post-peak repertoires were characterized.

Clones were read by immunoSEQ multiplex PCR, and TCRdb kept only the in-frame ones, dropping some. The sample yields roughly 100,000 clones, 75% to 90% seen once. A remark on this clone: Its antigen is unknown.

The sequence derives from an adult in good health. Sequenced here: peripheral blood, sampled on day 0 of AZD1222 vaccination. The rearrangement uses TRBV6-5 and TRBJ2-1, with no clear D. The CDR3: CASSYEGYNEQFF. CDR3 coding DNA: TGTGCCAGCAGTTACGAAGGTTACAATGAGCAGTTCTTC.